The source of this T cell receptor (beta chain) is a study of blood T cell repertoires in COVID-19. As for the study in general: Acute and convalescent COVID-19 samples came from the United States, Italy and Spain. T cells, B-cell-depleted T cells, or PBMCs provided the cDNA or gDNA that served as material.

CDR3 length equals 18 residues. The germline gives CDR1 SGHTA, CDR2 FQGNSA. Trimming cost V 1 base and J 0 bases; bases outside gene matches: 8. Source study methods: Estimated nucleated cell counts came from reference gene primer amplification. TCRdb's copy holds only in-frame clones and misses some; the assay was immunoSEQ multiplex PCR. Clonal size and the V and J genes are those of that table, whereas D and trimming came from the DNA. The data show around 120,000 clones, around 89% seen once. The TCR sequence derives from an elderly woman with acute or convalescent COVID-19. The chain has TRBV7-2 and TRBJ2-5, with 10 bases matching TRBD1. Sequenced material: peripheral blood. CDR3 DNA sequence: TGTGCCAGCAGCTTAGATTTTGGGGGACAGGGGTACCAAGAGACCCAGTACTTC. Its translation: CASSLDFGGQGYQETQYF.